This TCR beta chain was recorded in a study of blood T cell repertoires in COVID-19. Across the study: Specimens from acute and convalescent COVID-19 originated in the United States, Italy and Spain.

Recruitment covered about two dozen US areas and drew participants whose ages spanned about 18 to 90 years. Germline V lookup: CDR1 MNHEY, CDR2 SMNVEV (reference sequence). Between the trimmed V and J ends, which lost 6 bases and 2 bases, there was a span of 13 bases. CDR3 length equals 14 residues. Repertoires were generated with immunoSEQ multiplex PCR, while TCRdb's copy carries only in-frame clones and drops some. The sample holds about 280,000 clones, roughly 90% seen once. The receptor comes from a woman aged 25 to 45 who had recovered from COVID-19. Sequencing was performed on PBMCs or T cells enriched from blood (not recorded which). The chain employs TRBV27 and TRBJ1-2; D perhaps matches TRBD1 (6 bases). The CDR3 sequence is CASSNRVGNYGYTF. The CDR3 DNA is TGTGCCAGCAGCAACAGGGTTGGCAACTATGGCTACACCTTC.